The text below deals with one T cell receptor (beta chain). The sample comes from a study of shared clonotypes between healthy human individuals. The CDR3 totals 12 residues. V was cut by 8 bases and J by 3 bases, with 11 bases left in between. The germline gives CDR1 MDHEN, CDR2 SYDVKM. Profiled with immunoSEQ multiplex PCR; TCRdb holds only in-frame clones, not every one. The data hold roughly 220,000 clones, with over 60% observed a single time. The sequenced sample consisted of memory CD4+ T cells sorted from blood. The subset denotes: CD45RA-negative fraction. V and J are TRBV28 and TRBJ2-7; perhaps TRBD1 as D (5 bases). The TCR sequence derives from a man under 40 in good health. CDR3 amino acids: CASQGRGYEQYF. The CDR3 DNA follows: TGTGCCAGCCAAGGTAGGGGCTACGAGCAGTACTTC.